This T cell receptor beta chain was captured in a study of CD8+CD57+ T cells in acquired aplastic anemia. V was trimmed by 0 bases and J by 5 bases, leaving 14 bases between them. There are 16 residues in the CDR3. Germline V gene sequence: CDR1 SGHRS, CDR2 YFSETQ. Patients who underwent sequencing had shown CD8+CD57+ cell expansion by flow cytometry. Genomic DNA, serving as template, underwent TCR beta VDJ and CDR3 profiling. Via MiXCR, TCRdb re-called the reads, giving one row per CDR3 protein. In the table there are about 200,000 distinct CDR3 sequences, under 55% of which are singletons. This clonotype was observed many times.

The TCR comes from a human donor with aplastic anemia. The specimen was sorted CD4+, CD8+, or CD8+CD57+ T cells (not recorded which) from PBMCs. The chain has TRBV5-1 and TRBJ1-4, with D possibly being TRBD1 (6 bases). CDR3 coding DNA: TGCGCCAGCAGCTTGGCGACTGGGGGCGGGAATGAAAAACTGTTTTTT. This encodes CASSLATGGGNEKLFF.